This TCR beta chain was recorded in a study of T cell responses to AZD1222 COVID-19 vaccine. Regarding the study as a whole: Baseline seropositives among AZD1222 recipients totaled only five or six.

The CDR3 covers 14 residues. The V gene lost 5 bases and the J gene lost 0 bases, with 11 bases spanning the gap. Germline V gene data show CDR1 as MGHRA and CDR2 as YSYEKL. Assay: immunoSEQ multiplex PCR; the TCRdb copy retains only in-frame clones and omits some. This table holds over 150,000 clones, about nine tenths found once. Comments on this clone: Antigen unknown.

The genes are TRBV4-1 and TRBJ2-7, with D tentatively TRBD1 (6 bases). The source material was peripheral blood, sampled on day 0 of AZD1222 vaccination. The receptor comes from an adult in good health. The CDR3 sequence: CASSSGTLSYEQYF. The DNA for the CDR3 is TGCGCCAGCAGCTCCGGGACACTCTCCTACGAGCAGTACTTC.